This T cell receptor (beta chain) comes out of a study of beta chain features in type 1 diabetes. Study-wide points: It was possible that PCR favored shorter templates, equally so in patients and controls. It was not settled here whether HLA type affects TCRB rearrangement.

Purity exceeding 98% was reached by all sorted populations. Trimming left V 5 bases short and J 0 bases short, with 17 bases between. Germline V gives CDR1 LGHNA, CDR2 YNFKEQ. CDR3 length equals 18 residues. Sequencing targeted expressed TCRB transcripts, as all isolated RNA had been reverse transcribed. Sequencing used immunoSEQ multiplex PCR; TCRdb keeps in-frame clones, though not all of them. The sample shows some 150,000 clones, about 9.4% of them seen only once. About this clone: The antigen is unknown.

The TCR originated in a man younger than 30 in good health. Sequencing was performed on naive CD4+ T cells from blood. This chain joins TRBV4-2 and TRBJ2-6, with D maybe TRBD2 (6 bases). Here the CDR3 DNA reads TGTGCCAGCAGCACCCGGGACTCCACCCTCTCTGGGGCCAACGTCCTGACTTTC. It yields the protein CASSTRDSTLSGANVLTF.